This T cell receptor (beta chain) derives from a study of T cell responses to AZD1222 COVID-19 vaccine. Data came from immunoSEQ multiplex PCR; TCRdb stores just in-frame clones and leaves some out. The data show over 100,000 clones, approximately 90% seen once. The ends were cut back, 4 bases at V and 5 bases at J, with 14 bases in the middle. The CDR3 runs 14 residues. The V gene's germline CDR1 is WNHNN and CDR2 SYGVQD (reference sequence). The source is an adult in good health. Sequences were derived from peripheral blood, sampled on day 0 of AZD1222 vaccination. The chain joins TRBV10-1 to TRBJ1-1; D is undetermined. CDR3 sequence reads: CASSAVTPATEAFF. For the CDR3, the DNA is TGCGCCAGCAGTGCGGTCACCCCGGCGACTGAAGCTTTCTTT.